This T cell receptor (beta chain) derives from a study of blood T cell repertoires in COVID-19. In the study overall: The United States, Italy and Spain were the sources of the acute and convalescent COVID-19 samples. The cDNA or gDNA used as material had been derived from T cells, B-cell-depleted T cells, or PBMCs.

The germline V and J ends were trimmed by 0 bases and 3 bases, with 13 bases remaining between them. Germline CDR1 and CDR2: SGHAT and FQNNGV. The CDR3 length is 16 residues. Measured with immunoSEQ multiplex PCR; TCRdb has only the in-frame clones, and not every one. There are about 140,000 clones in the sample; around 80% occur only once, and roughly 3.6% lies in the top ten. The chain recombines TRBV11-2 with TRBJ2-3, with D perhaps matching TRBD1 (5 bases). The clonotype originates from a man aged 60 to 69 with acute or convalescent COVID-19. Source material: peripheral blood. CDR3 in DNA: TGTGCCAGCAGCTTAGAAGGGGCCACCTCAACAGATACGCAGTATTTT. This sequence encodes CASSLEGATSTDTQYF. The full variable domain, rest sourced from reference TRBV11-2 and TRBJ2-3, is EAGVAQSPRYKIIEKRQSVAFWCNPISGHATLYWYQQILGQGPKLLIQFQNNGVVDDSQLPKDRFSAERLKGVDSTLKIQPAKLEDSAVYLCASSLEGATSTDTQYFGPGTRLTVL.